A single T cell receptor (beta chain) is shown here with its context. Its antigen is not identified. Other nucleotide sequences in the sample specify the same CDR3. Using immunoSEQ multiplex PCR, the repertoire was profiled, and TCRdb retains in-frame clones only, with some absent. The sample lists 2 million to 2.5 million clones; almost 96% were seen once. The sample comes from a study of shared clonotypes between healthy human individuals. Study conclusions and caveats: Clonotypes not shared had lower generation probabilities than those common to all four donors. Naive subsets typically showed greater estimated richness than memory subsets.

CDR1 is SGDLS and CDR2 is YYNGEE in the germline V gene. Between the trimmed V and J ends, which lost 2 bases and 6 bases, there was a span of 9 bases. The CDR3 extends over 13 amino acids. The sequencing input was naive CD4+ T cells sorted from blood. Specified subset: CD45RA+ positively selected. The chain uses TRBV9 and TRBJ1-5; D gene unclear. The receptor's source is a man aged 18 to 30 in good health. This CDR3 reads CASSVQGGQPQHF. CDR3 in DNA: TGTGCCAGCAGCGTTCAAGGAGGTCAGCCCCAGCATTTT.